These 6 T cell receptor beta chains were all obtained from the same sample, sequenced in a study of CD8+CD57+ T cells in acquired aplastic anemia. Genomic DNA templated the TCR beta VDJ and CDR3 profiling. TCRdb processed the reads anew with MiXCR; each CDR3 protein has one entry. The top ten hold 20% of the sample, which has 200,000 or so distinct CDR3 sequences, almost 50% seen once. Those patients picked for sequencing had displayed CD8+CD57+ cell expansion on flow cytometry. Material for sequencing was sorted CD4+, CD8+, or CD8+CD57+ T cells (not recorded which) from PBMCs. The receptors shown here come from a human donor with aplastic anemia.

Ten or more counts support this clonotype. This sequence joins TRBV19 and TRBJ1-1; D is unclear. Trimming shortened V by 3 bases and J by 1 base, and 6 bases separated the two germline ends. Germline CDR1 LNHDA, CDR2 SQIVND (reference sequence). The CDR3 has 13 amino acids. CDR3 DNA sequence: TGTGCCAGTAGTATTAGGACGAACACTGAAGCTTTCTTT. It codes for CASSIRTNTEAFF.

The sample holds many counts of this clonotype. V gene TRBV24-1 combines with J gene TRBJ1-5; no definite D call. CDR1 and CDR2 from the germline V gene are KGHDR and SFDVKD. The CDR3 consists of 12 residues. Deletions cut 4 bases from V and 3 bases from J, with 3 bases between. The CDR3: CATSEVNQPQHF. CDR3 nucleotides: TGTGCCACCAGTGAAGTCAATCAGCCCCAGCATTTT.

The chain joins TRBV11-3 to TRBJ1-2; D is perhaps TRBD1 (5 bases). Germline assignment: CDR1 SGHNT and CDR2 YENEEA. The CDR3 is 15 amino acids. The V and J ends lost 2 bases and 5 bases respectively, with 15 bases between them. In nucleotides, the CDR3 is TGTGCCAGCAGCTTACAGGGAGGGCAAGGGTATGGCTACACCTTC. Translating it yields CASSLQGGQGYGYTF.

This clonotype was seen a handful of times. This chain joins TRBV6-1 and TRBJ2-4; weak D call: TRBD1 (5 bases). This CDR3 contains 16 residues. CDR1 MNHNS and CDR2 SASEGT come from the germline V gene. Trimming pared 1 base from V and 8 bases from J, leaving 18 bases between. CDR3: CASSEGDSFSRDIQYF. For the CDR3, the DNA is TGTGCCAGCAGTGAAGGTGACAGTTTTAGTCGGGACATTCAGTACTTC.

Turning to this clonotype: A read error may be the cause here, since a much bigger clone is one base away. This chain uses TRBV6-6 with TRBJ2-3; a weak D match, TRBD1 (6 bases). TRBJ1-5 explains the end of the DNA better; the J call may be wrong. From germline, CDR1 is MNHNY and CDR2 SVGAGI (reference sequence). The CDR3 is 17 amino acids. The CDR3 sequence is CASSDVAGARKVFRQHF. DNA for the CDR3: TGTGCCAGCAGTGATGTGGCAGGGGCACGGAAGGTTTTTAGGCAGCATTTT.

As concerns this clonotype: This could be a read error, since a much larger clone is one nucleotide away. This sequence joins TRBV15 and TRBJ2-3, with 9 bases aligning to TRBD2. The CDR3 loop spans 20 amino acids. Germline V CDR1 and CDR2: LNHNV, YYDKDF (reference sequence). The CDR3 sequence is CATSRDTASGDLKWTDAQYF. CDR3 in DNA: TGTGCCACCAGCAGAGATACGGCTAGCGGGGACCTGAAGTGGACAGATGCGCAGTATTTT. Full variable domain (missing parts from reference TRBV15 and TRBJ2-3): DAMVIQNPRYQVTQFGKPVTLSCSQTLNHNVMYWYQQKSSQAPKLLFHYYDKDFNNEADTPDNFQSRRPNTSFCFLDIRSPGLGDTAMYLCATSRDTASGDLKWTDAQYFGPGTRLTVL.